This TCR beta chain is drawn from a study of blood T cell repertoires in COVID-19. Repertoires were generated with immunoSEQ multiplex PCR, while TCRdb's copy carries only in-frame clones and drops some. The table has approximately 200,000 clones, 80% to 90% seen once; the top ten hold 12%. The CDR3 extends over 14 amino acids. Germline lookup yields CDR1 MNHEY and CDR2 SVGAGI. V gave up 6 bases and J gave up 0 bases, with 9 bases separating them. The TCR originated in a middle-aged man who had recovered from COVID-19. The genes are TRBV6-5 and TRBJ2-4; D unclear. The sequenced sample was PBMCs or T cells enriched from blood (not recorded which). In DNA form, the CDR3 reads TGTGCCAGCAGACCCCCGGGAGCCAAAAACATTCAGTACTTC. This codes for CASRPPGAKNIQYF.